What follows are 24 T cell receptor beta chains derived from one specimen sequenced in a study of blood T cell repertoires in COVID-19. Sequencing was performed with immunoSEQ multiplex PCR; in TCRdb, only in-frame clones are kept and a portion is missing. Of around 130,000 clones in the sample, 80% to 90% are singletons; the top ten hold roughly 2.2%. The sequenced material came from peripheral blood. These receptors were taken from a woman aged 45 to 65 with acute or convalescent COVID-19.

The rearrangement joins TRBV3-1 (or the pseudogene TRBV3-2) to TRBJ1-6; D ambiguous. The CDR3 is 15 residues long. Trimming took off 4 bases at V and 6 bases at J, with 13 bases between the two ends. Germline-derived CDR1 and CDR2 are LGHDT and YNNKEL (reference sequence). Here the CDR3 DNA reads TGTGCCAGCAGCCTCCCCCCGAGTAGTAATTCACCCCTCCACTTT. This gives the protein CASSLPPSSNSPLHF.

The rearrangement links TRBV6-2 or TRBV6-3 to TRBJ2-1, with 13 positions matching TRBD2. After removal of 6 bases from V and 1 base from J, the junction contained 6 bases not matched to a gene. This CDR3 has 17 amino acids. Germline V gene sequence: CDR1 MNHEY, CDR2 SVGEGT. The CDR3 loop is CASSTRTSGGSYNEQFF. The DNA of the CDR3 is TGTGCCAGCAGCACCCGGACTAGCGGGGGTTCCTACAATGAGCAGTTCTTC.

The chain joins TRBV6-5 to TRBJ1-5; possible D gene TRBD1, 6 bases. CDR1 MNHEY and CDR2 SVGAGI come from the germline V gene. CDR3 length: 13 amino acids. V shed 4 bases and J shed 7 bases, with 11 bases lying between them. The CDR3: CASSSNREQPQHF. For the CDR3, the DNA is TGTGCCAGCAGTTCAAACAGGGAACAGCCCCAGCATTTT.

A few counts support this clone. The genes are TRBV6-7 and TRBJ2-7, with D possibly matching TRBD2 (6 bases). TRBV6-7 is identified as an open reading frame with a role that is uncertain. Deletions cut 6 bases from V and 1 base from J, with 16 bases between. The CDR3 covers 15 residues. CDR3 residues: CASSHSGTPSYEQYF. The DNA for the CDR3 is TGTGCCAGCAGCCACTCCGGGACTCCATCCTACGAGCAGTACTTC.

The chain uses TRBV6-2 or TRBV6-3 and TRBJ2-2; D may be TRBD1 (6 bases). Deletions cut 6 bases from V and 1 base from J, with 12 bases between. The germline V gene encodes CDR1 MNHEY and CDR2 SVGEGT. This CDR3 region has 15 residues. CDR3: CASSLGQMNTGELFF. In DNA form, the CDR3 reads TGTGCCAGCAGCCTAGGACAGATGAACACCGGGGAGCTGTTTTTT.

V is TRBV24-1 and J is TRBJ1-1; 7 positions agree with TRBD1. The CDR3 is made up of 12 amino acids. Trimming cost V 4 bases and J 10 bases; bases outside gene matches: 5. Germline V lookup: CDR1 KGHDR, CDR2 SFDVKD. The CDR3, as DNA: TGTGCCACCAGTGAAACACAGGGGAGAGCTTTCTTT. Translated, it gives CATSETQGRAFF.

The chain links TRBV27 to TRBJ2-7; the match to TRBD1 covers 8 bases. The CDR3 extends over 16 amino acids. Unmatched junction bases numbered 14, after V lost 4 bases and J lost 6 bases. Looked up from germline, CDR1 is MNHEY and CDR2 is SMNVEV (reference sequence). The CDR3: CASSSLKTGVYVEQYF. The CDR3 bases are TGTGCCAGCAGTTCACTGAAGACAGGGGTATACGTCGAGCAGTACTTC.

V is TRBV6-5 and J is TRBJ2-7; 9 nucleotides agree with TRBD2. This CDR3 spans 14 amino acids. Trimming at V came to 6 bases and at J to 7 bases, leaving 10 bases not matched to a gene. The germline V gene has CDR1 MNHEY and CDR2 SVGAGI. This CDR3 is CASSRTSVLWEQYF. CDR3 coding DNA: TGTGCCAGCAGCCGGACTAGCGTTTTGTGGGAGCAGTACTTC.

The chain joins TRBV7-2 to TRBJ2-5; D gene ambiguous. The CDR3 is made up of 14 amino acids. Germline loops: CDR1 SGHTA, CDR2 FQGNSA. Deletions cut 5 bases from V and 5 bases from J, with 15 bases between. Written as DNA, the CDR3 is TGTGCCAGCAGCGGCTGGCCGGGTGAGGAGACCCAGTACTTC. This gives the protein CASSGWPGEETQYF.

J is TRBJ2-1 and V is TRBV4-1; TRBD1 matches at 7 bases. The ends lost 5 bases at V and 8 bases at J; junction bases unmatched: 15. This CDR3 is 16 amino acids long. The germline V gene encodes CDR1 MGHRA and CDR2 YSYEKL. The DNA for the CDR3 is TGCGCCAGCAGCGCCCGACAGGGCCTAAACGGCGATGAGCAGTTCTTC. It specifies CASSARQGLNGDEQFF.

The chain carries TRBV6-5 and TRBJ2-7; D unresolved. This CDR3 spans 11 amino acids. CDR1 is MNHEY and CDR2 is SVGAGI in the germline V gene. Trimming took 8 bases from V and 10 from J, leaving 15 bases between them. In nucleotides, the CDR3 is TGTGCCAGCTCCTCCCAGACACATCAGTACTTC. The encoded protein is CASSSQTHQYF.

The chain is built from TRBV7-2 and TRBJ2-2; no reliable D call. The CDR3 runs to 13 residues. V was shortened by 4 bases and J by 3 bases, with 6 bases between the two germline ends. Germline CDR1 is SGHTA and CDR2 is FQGNSA. CDR3 protein: CASSSFHTGELFF. CDR3 in DNA: TGTGCCAGCAGCTCCTTTCACACCGGGGAGCTGTTTTTT. The variable domain in full, with the rest retrieved from reference TRBV7-2 and TRBJ2-2, is GAGVSQSPSNKVTEKGKDVELRCDPISGHTALYWYRQSLGQGLEFLIYFQGNSAPDKSGLPSDRFSAERTGGSVSTLTIQRTQQEDSAVYLCASSSFHTGELFFGEGSRLTVL.

The chain recombines TRBV5-4 with TRBJ2-2; D call uncertain. This CDR3 has 15 amino acids. V was trimmed by 0 bases and J by 0 bases, leaving 6 bases between them. Per germline, CDR1 SGHNT and CDR2 YYREEE (reference sequence). CDR3 region: CASSLGQSNTGELFF. DNA for the CDR3: TGTGCCAGCAGCTTGGGGCAGTCGAACACCGGGGAGCTGTTTTTT.

The rearrangement joins TRBV19 to TRBJ2-7; 9 bases are shared with TRBD1. The junction had 7 bases not matched to a gene; V was cut back by 4 bases and J by 0 bases. The CDR3 is 16 amino acids. The V gene's germline CDR1 is LNHDA and CDR2 SQIVND (reference sequence). The CDR3 spells CASSRGDRGYSYEQYF. In DNA, the CDR3 is TGTGCCAGTAGTAGGGGAGACAGGGGGTACTCCTACGAGCAGTACTTC.

This rearrangement joins TRBV4-2 to TRBJ1-1; 7 positions match TRBD1. The CDR3 consists of 15 residues. Trimming at V came to 2 bases and at J to 3 bases, leaving 6 bases not matched to a gene. Germline assignment: CDR1 LGHNA and CDR2 YNFKEQ. For the CDR3, the DNA is TGTGCCAGCAGCCAACAGGGGGTGGGGCACACTGAAGCTTTCTTT. The encoded protein is CASSQQGVGHTEAFF.

The chain joins TRBV7-2 to TRBJ1-2; tentative D call: TRBD1 (6 bases). Germline V gene lookup returns CDR1 SGHTA and CDR2 FQGNSA. CDR3 length equals 12 residues. V gave up 6 bases and J gave up 5 bases, with 10 bases separating them. This CDR3 is CASRPTGYGYTF. The CDR3 nucleotides are TGTGCCAGCAGACCTACAGGGTATGGCTACACCTTC.

This clone was recorded once. The chain combines TRBV6-6 with TRBJ1-2; 12 bases match TRBD1. With V trimmed by 5 bases and J by 8 bases, 9 bases remained unmatched. CDR1 and CDR2 (germline): MNHNY, SVGAGI (reference sequence). This CDR3 has 15 amino acids. The CDR3 sequence: CASSMQGQGATGYTF. CDR3 nucleotides: TGTGCCAGCAGTATGCAGGGACAGGGGGCGACAGGCTACACCTTC.

In this sample, this clone turned up a few times. This rearrangement joins TRBV9 to TRBJ2-7; 10 positions match TRBD1. This CDR3 has 20 amino acids. CDR1 is SGDLS and CDR2 is YYNGEE in the germline V gene. V trimming: 2 bases; J trimming: 5 bases; junction bases outside the gene matches: 22. The CDR3 loop is CASSVPSSDRGRMIHNEQYF. The CDR3 bases are TGTGCCAGCAGCGTGCCGTCCTCCGACAGGGGGCGCATGATACACAACGAGCAGTACTTC. The full variable domain, in which reference TRBV9 and TRBJ2-7 provide the parts outside the CDR3, is DSGVTQTPKHLITATGQRVTLRCSPRSGDLSVYWYQQSLDQGLQFLIQYYNGEERAKGNILERFSAQQFPDLHSELNLSSLELGDSALYFCASSVPSSDRGRMIHNEQYFGPGTRLTVT.

J is TRBJ2-1 and V is TRBV14; 7 bases agree with TRBD1. Unmatched junction bases numbered 5, after V lost 3 bases and J lost 3 bases. From germline, CDR1 is SGHDN and CDR2 FVKESK. The CDR3 is 15 residues long. In DNA form, the CDR3 reads TGTGCCAGCAGCCATGACAGGGCCGGCTACAATGAGCAGTTCTTC. Amino acid sequence: CASSHDRAGYNEQFF.

The chain is built from TRBV5-6 and TRBJ2-1; D is ambiguous. Germline CDR1 is SGHDT and CDR2 is YYEEEE. Trimming removed 4 bases from V and 12 bases from J, with 17 bases in between. This CDR3 is built from 13 residues. The CDR3 reads CASSVDSKMAQFF. CDR3 sequence (DNA): TGTGCCAGCAGCGTCGACTCGAAAATGGCGCAGTTCTTC.

Concerning this clone: The junction does not match germline at one end; this may be a read error. The genes are TRBV4-1 and TRBJ1-3; D is unclear. This CDR3 is 16 amino acids long. Germline V gene data show CDR1 as MGHRA and CDR2 as YSYEKL. The CDR3 DNA reads TGCGCCAGCACCCAAGGCCTCCACGAGTCTGGAAACACCATATATTTT. Its translation is CASTQGLHESGNTIYF.

The chain has TRBV10-2 and TRBJ1-5; D not resolved. The germline V and J ends were trimmed by 3 bases and 4 bases, with 10 bases remaining between them. This CDR3 has 14 residues. Per germline, CDR1 WSHSY and CDR2 SAAADI. The CDR3 here is CASSDPSGNQPQHF. CDR3 in DNA: TGCGCCAGCAGTGACCCCTCGGGGAATCAGCCCCAGCATTTT.

V is TRBV9 and J is TRBJ1-2; TRBD1 aligns across 7 bases. The CDR3 is 14 amino acids. Germline lookup yields CDR1 SGDLS and CDR2 YYNGEE. V trimming: 1 base; J trimming: 5 bases; junction bases outside the gene matches: 5. CDR3 nucleotide sequence: TGTGCCAGCAGCGTAACTGGGACAGCTTATGGCTACACCTTC. Translation gives CASSVTGTAYGYTF.

The CDR3 DNA reads as TGCGCCAGCAGGGCTACAGGGAACTATGGCTACACCTTC. This codes for CASRATGNYGYTF. The chain links TRBV4-1 to TRBJ1-2, with a weak D call TRBD1 (6 bases). V was clipped by 6 bases and J by 2 bases, with 10 bases between them. The CDR3 is made up of 13 amino acids. The germline CDR1 and CDR2 sequences are MGHRA and YSYEKL.